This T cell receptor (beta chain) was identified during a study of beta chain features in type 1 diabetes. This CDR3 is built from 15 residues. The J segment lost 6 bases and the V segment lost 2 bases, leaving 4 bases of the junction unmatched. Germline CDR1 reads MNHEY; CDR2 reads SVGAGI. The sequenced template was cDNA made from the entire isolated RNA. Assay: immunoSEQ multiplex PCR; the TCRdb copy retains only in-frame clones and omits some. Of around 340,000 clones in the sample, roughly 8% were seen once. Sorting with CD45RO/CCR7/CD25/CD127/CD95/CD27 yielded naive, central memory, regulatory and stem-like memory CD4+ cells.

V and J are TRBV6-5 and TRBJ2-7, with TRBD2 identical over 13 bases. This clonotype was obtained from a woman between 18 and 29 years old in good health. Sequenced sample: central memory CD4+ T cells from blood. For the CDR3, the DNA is TGTGCCAGCAGTTACGGGGGACTAGCGGGACCCGAGCAGTACTTC. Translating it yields CASSYGGLAGPEQYF.